This record covers a single T cell receptor beta chain. This clonotype showed up just a few times. Its antigen is currently not known. Base quality data are lacking; no much larger clone is found one base away. These data are taken from a study of T cells in Graves' hyperthyroidism and ophthalmopathy (dated by TCRdb to between 2018 and 2021). In the study overall: Peripheral blood samples were taken at the time of initial diagnosis, prior to any treatment. The 100 or so discovery patients were randomly split 7:3 into training and test sets. Once sampling was done, hyperthyroidism patients were given methimazole at a starting dose of 30 mg daily, whereas ophthalmopathy patients were given high-dose intravenous methylprednisolone. A discovery cohort of 95 to 100 patients, about 40 with Graves' ophthalmopathy and approximately 55 with stable Graves' hyperthyroidism, was used to find distinguishing TCR V-J signatures. Prospective prediction of ophthalmopathy was tested in an independent validation cohort of about 19 hyperthyroidism patients and around 16 patients who later progressed to ophthalmopathy. In six Graves' hyperthyroidism patients, the study also compared T-cell repertoires from thyroid tissue with T-cell repertoires from blood. The paper describes TCR Vbeta CDR3 sequencing of 140 or so peripheral blood samples, made up of 43 ophthalmopathy patients, roughly 80 hyperthyroidism patients and about 17 progressor patients.

In the ophthalmopathy patients, disease was moderately to severely active, with a Clinical Activity Score of 3 or more, a NOSPECS grade of 4 or more, and a duration of less than 3 months. Patients with uncontrolled infections, other autoimmune diseases, pregnancy or lactation were excluded. Clinical symptoms, serum thyroxine and TRAb, thyroid ultrasound, and orbital computed tomography formed the basis for the diagnoses. Ficoll-Paque density gradient centrifugation was used to isolate PBMCs from 8 to 10 ml of fresh peripheral blood. Total RNA was extracted with Trizol reagent, and quality was checked on an Agilent 2100 Bioanalyzer. The germline V gene yields SGHVS for CDR1 and FQNEAQ for CDR2. The V end loses 4 bases and the J end loses 0 bases, and a stretch of 16 bases separates them. Including the terminal cysteine and phenylalanine, the CDR3 comprises 17 residues. The read is trimmed to its CDR3 DNA, 51 bases read in frame from base 1.

The TCR beta CDR3 regions were amplified from the RNA transcripts. For the first round of RT-PCR on the TCR CDR3, the HTBI primer set was used together with the Qiagen OneStep RT-PCR kit. The libraries were constructed in a second round of multiplex PCR and then size-selected and purified. Libraries were sequenced paired-end with 100 bp reads on an Illumina HiSeq2000. Under the source paper's analysis protocol: SOAPnuke was used to process the raw data, throwing out any read that contained adapters or uncalled bases, had a mean Phred below 15, or lacked an exact constant-primer or identifier match. COPE v1.2.5 was used to merge the high-quality paired reads, and each unique nucleotide sequence was defined as a clonotype. Clonotypes were aligned to IMGT TRBV, TRBD and TRBJ reference segments using MiTCR v1.1. The analysis included only V-J combinations with a frequency above 0.0001, which together covered approximately 99% of the repertoires. The TCS score was defined as the ratio of F50 (clonal expansion) to E x V (chaos), calculated using BLOSUM62-based TCRdist between CDR3 peptides within each V-J. Welch's t-statistics and random forest reduced 514 V-J features to 13, which were used in a naive Bayes classifier (R e1071). The raw public data were reprocessed by TCRdb itself: fastp quality trimming at Q25, MiXCR clonotype calling, in-frame beta chains only. Under each unique CDR3 protein, matching rows form one entry showing the most common genes and DNA. The V and J calls were determined by TCRdb, not by the authors. The sample table lists 490,000 or so distinct CDR3 sequences, roughly 22% of them with a count of one. The ten most abundant clones make up about 49% of the sample.

General study outcomes and caveats: Most expanded thyroid clonotypes (frequency above 0.001) were also detected in blood, suggesting blood repertoires may reflect thyroid immune responses. No statistical method was used to fix the sample size in advance, and group allocation was not hidden from the investigators. In cross-validation, a model built on a 13 V-J signature told ophthalmopathy apart from stable hyperthyroidism with roughly 87% sensitivity and about 81% specificity, and in testing the same model reached 80%/75%. During validation, the model predicted progression to ophthalmopathy a median of around 7 months ahead of onset, with more than 60% sensitivity and 72% to 80% specificity.

Sequenced: blood. This sequence originates from a woman between 65 and 79 years old with Graves' ophthalmopathy. The chain is encoded by TRBV7-8 joined to TRBJ1-5; the D gene is possibly TRBD1, with 5 bases matching. The nucleotide sequence reads TGTGCCAGCAGCTCTGGAGGGGTGAGTTATAGCAATCAGCCCCAGCATTTT. Its translation is CASSSGGVSYSNQPQHF. Here the CDR3 is joined to the reference TRBV7-8 and TRBJ1-5 genes, and the full variable domain is: GAGVSQSPRYKVAKRGQDVALRCDPISGHVSLFWYQQALGQGPEFLTYFQNEAQLDKSGLPSDRFFAERPEGSVSTLKIQRTQQEDSAVYLCASSSGGVSYSNQPQHFGDGTRLSIL.